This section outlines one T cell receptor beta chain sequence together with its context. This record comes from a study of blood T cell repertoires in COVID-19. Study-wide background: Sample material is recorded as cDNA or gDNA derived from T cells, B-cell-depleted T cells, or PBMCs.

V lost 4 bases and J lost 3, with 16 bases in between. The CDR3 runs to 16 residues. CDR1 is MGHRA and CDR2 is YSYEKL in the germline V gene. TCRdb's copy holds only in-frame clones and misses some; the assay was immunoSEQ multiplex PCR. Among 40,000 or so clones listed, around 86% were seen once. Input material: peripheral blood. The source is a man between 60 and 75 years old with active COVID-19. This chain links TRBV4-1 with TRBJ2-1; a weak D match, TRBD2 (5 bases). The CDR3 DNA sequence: TGCGCCAGCAGCCTCCCTCCCCAGCGGCACTACAATGAGCAGTTCTTC. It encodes CASSLPPQRHYNEQFF.